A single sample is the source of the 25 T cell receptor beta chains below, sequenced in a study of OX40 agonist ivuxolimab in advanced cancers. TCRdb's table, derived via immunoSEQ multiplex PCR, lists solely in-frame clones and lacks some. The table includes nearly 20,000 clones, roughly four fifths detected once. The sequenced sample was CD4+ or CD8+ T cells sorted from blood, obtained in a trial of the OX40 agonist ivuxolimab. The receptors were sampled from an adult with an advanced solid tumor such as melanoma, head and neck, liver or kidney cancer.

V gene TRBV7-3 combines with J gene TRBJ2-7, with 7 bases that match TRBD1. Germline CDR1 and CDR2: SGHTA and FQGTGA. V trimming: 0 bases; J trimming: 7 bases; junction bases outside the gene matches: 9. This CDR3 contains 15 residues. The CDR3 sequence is CASSLTWDSGREQYF. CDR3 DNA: TGTGCCAGCAGCTTAACATGGGACAGTGGGCGGGAGCAGTACTTC.

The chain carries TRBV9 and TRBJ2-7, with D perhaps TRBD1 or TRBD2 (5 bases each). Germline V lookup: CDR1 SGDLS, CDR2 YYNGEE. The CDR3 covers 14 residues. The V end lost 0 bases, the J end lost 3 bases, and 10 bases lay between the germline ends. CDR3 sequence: CASSVGGPIYEQYF. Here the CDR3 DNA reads TGTGCCAGCAGCGTAGGGGGACCGATCTACGAGCAGTACTTC.

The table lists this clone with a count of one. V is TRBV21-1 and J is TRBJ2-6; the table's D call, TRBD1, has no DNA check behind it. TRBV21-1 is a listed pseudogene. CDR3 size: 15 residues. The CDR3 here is CASSSPWPGANVLTF. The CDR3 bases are TGTGCCAGCAGCAGTCCCTGGCCTGGGGCCAACGTCCTGACTTTC.

CDR3 protein: CASSGGAYNEQFF. As DNA, the CDR3 is TGTGCCAGCAGCGGGGGAGCCTACAATGAGCAGTTCTTC. V usage is TRBV7-9 and J usage is TRBJ2-1; D possibly matches TRBD1 or TRBD2 (5 bases each). The CDR3 is made up of 13 amino acids. Trimming shortened V by 5 bases and J by 2 bases, and 7 bases separated the two germline ends. The germline V gene encodes CDR1 SEHNR and CDR2 FQNEAQ (reference sequence). Full variable domain (missing parts from reference TRBV7-9 and TRBJ2-1): DTGVSQNPRHKITKRGQNVTFRCDPISEHNRLYWYRQTLGQGPEFLTYFQNEAQLEKSRLLSDRFSAERPKGSFSTLEIQRTEQGDSAMYLCASSGGAYNEQFFGPGTRLTVL.

The CDR3 bases are TGTGCCAGCAGTTACTCGGACGGTTCCTACGAGCAGTACTTC. It codes for CASSYSDGSYEQYF. The chain couples TRBV6-5 to TRBJ2-7; D ambiguous. The germline CDR1 and CDR2 sequences are MNHEY and SVGAGI. The CDR3 spans 14 residues. Between the trimmed V and J ends, which lost 0 bases and 1 base, there was a span of 7 bases.

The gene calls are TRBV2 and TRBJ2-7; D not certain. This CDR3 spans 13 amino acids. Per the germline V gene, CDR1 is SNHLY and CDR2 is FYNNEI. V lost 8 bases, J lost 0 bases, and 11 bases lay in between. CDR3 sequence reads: CASGAFFSYEQYF. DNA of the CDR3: TGTGCCAGCGGAGCGTTTTTCTCCTACGAGCAGTACTTC. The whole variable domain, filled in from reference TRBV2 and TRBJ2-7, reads EPEVTQTPSHQVTQMGQEVILRCVPISNHLYFYWYRQILGQKVEFLVSFYNNEISEKSEIFDDQFSVERPDGSNFTLKIRSTKLEDSAMYFCASGAFFSYEQYFGPGTRLTVT.

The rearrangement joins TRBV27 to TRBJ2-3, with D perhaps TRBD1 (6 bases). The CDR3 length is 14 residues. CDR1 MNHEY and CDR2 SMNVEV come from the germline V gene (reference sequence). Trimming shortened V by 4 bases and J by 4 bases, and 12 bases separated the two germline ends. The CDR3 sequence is CASSSLDSPDTQYF. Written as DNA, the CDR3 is TGTGCCAGCAGTTCCCTGGACAGTCCAGATACGCAGTATTTT.

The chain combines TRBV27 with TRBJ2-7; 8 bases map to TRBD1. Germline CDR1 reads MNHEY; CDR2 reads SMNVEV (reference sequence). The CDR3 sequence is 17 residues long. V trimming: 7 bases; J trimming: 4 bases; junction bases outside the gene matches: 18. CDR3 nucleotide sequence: TGTGCCAGCACCAGGACAGGGTCGTTTATATCCAATTACGAGCAGTACTTC. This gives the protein CASTRTGSFISNYEQYF.

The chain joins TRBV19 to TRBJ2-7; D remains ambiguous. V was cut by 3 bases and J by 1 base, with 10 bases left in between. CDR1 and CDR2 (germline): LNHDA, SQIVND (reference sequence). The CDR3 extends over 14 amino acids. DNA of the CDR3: TGTGCCAGTAGTATCTATGAAAGGTCCTACGAGCAGTACTTC. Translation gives CASSIYERSYEQYF. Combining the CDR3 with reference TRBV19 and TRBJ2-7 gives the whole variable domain DGGITQSPKYLFRKEGQNVTLSCEQNLNHDAMYWYRQDPGQGLRLIYYSQIVNDFQKGDIAEGYSVSREKKESFPLTVTSAQKNPTAFYLCASSIYERSYEQYFGPGTRLTVT.

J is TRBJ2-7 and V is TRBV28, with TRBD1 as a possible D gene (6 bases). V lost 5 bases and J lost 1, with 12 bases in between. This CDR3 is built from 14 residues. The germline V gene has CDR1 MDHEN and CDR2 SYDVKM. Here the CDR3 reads CASSPRQVSYEQYF. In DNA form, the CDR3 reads TGTGCCAGCAGTCCCCGACAGGTGTCCTACGAGCAGTACTTC.

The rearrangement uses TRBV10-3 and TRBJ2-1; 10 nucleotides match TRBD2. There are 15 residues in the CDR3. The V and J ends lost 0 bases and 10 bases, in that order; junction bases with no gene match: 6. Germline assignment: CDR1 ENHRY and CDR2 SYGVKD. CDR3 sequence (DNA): TGTGCCATCAGTGAGTCCGGGGAACTAGCGGGAGAGCAGTTCTTC. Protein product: CAISESGELAGEQFF.

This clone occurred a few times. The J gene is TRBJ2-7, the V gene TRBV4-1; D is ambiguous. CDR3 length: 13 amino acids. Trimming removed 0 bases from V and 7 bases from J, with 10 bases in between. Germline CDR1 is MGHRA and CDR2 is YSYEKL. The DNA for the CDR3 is TGCGCCAGCAGCCAAGAGCCCGAGGAGGAGCAGTACTTC. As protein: CASSQEPEEEQYF.

The CDR3: CASSLGTDTEAFF. DNA of the CDR3: TGTGCCAGCAGTCTCGGGACGGACACTGAAGCTTTCTTT. J is TRBJ1-1 and V is TRBV27, with D tentatively TRBD1 (5 bases). This CDR3 comprises 13 residues. Trimming shortened V by 5 bases and J by 3 bases, and 10 bases separated the two germline ends. Germline V CDR1 and CDR2: MNHEY, SMNVEV (reference sequence).

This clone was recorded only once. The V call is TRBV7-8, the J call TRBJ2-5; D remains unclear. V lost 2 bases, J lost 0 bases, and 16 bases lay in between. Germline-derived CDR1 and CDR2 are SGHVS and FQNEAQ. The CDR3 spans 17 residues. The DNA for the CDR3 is TGTGCCAGCAGCTTAAGTCCGGTCCGGATGGACCAAGAGACCCAGTACTTC. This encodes CASSLSPVRMDQETQYF. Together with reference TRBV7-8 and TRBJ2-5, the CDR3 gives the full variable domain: GAGVSQSPRYKVAKRGQDVALRCDPISGHVSLFWYQQALGQGPEFLTYFQNEAQLDKSGLPSDRFFAERPEGSVSTLKIQRTQQEDSAVYLCASSLSPVRMDQETQYFGPGTRLLVL.

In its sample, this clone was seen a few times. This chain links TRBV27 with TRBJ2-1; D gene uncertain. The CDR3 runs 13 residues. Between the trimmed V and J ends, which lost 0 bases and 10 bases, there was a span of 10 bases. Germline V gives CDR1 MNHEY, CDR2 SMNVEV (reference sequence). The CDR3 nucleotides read TGTGCCAGCAGTTTATCGATCAGACTCGAGCAGTTCTTC. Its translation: CASSLSIRLEQFF.

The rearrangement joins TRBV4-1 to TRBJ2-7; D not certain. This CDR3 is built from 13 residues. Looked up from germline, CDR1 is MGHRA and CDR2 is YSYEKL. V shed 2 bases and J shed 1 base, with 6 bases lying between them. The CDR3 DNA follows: TGCGCCAGCAGCCAAACCCAATCCTACGAGCAGTACTTC. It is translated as CASSQTQSYEQYF.

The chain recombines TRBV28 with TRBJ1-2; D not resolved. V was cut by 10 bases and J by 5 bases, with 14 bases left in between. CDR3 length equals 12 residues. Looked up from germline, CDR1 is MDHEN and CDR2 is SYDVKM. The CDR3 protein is CATFEPPYGYTF. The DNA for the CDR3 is TGTGCCACATTTGAGCCCCCTTATGGCTACACCTTC.

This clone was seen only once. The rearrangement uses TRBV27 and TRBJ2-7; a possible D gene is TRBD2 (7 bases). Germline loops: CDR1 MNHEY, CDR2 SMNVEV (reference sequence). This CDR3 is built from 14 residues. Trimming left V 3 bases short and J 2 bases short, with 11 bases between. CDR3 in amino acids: CASSLGGAPYEQYF. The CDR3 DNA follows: TGTGCCAGCAGTTTGGGGGGGGCCCCCTACGAGCAGTACTTC.

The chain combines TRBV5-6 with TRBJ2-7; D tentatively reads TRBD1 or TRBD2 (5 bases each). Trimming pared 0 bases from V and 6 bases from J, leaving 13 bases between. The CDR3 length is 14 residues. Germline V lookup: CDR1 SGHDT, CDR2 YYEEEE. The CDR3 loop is CASSLASWGSEQYF. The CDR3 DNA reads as TGTGCCAGCAGCTTGGCTTCTTGGGGGTCCGAGCAGTACTTC.

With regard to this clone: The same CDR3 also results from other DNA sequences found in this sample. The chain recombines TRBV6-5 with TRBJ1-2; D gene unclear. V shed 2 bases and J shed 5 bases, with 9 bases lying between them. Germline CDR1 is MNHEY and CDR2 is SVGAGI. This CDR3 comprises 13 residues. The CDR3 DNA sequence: TGTGCCAGCAGTTACGGGCAGAATTATGGCTACACCTTC. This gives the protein CASSYGQNYGYTF.

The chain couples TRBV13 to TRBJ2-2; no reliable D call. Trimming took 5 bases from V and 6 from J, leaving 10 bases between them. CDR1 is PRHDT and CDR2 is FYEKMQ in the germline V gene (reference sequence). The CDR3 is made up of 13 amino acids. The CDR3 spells CASSEEGPGELFF. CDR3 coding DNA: TGTGCCAGCAGCGAGGAAGGCCCCGGGGAGCTGTTTTTT. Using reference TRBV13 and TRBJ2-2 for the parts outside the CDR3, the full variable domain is AAGVIQSPRHLIKEKRETATLKCYPIPRHDTVYWYQQGPGQDPQFLISFYEKMQSDKGSIPDRFSAQQFSDYHSELNMSSLELGDSALYFCASSEEGPGELFFGEGSRLTVL.

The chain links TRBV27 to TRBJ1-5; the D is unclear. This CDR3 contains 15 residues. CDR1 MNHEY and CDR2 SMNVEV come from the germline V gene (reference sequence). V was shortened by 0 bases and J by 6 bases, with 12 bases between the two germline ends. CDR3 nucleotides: TGTGCCAGCAGTTTATCACACCCAACGGGTCAGCCCCAGCATTTT. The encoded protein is CASSLSHPTGQPQHF.

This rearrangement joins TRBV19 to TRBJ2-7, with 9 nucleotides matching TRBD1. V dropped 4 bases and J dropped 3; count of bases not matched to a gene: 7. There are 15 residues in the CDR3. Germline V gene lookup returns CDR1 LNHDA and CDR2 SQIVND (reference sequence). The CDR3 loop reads CASSTGQGTHYEQYF. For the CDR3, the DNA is TGTGCCAGTAGTACCGGACAGGGGACACACTACGAGCAGTACTTC.

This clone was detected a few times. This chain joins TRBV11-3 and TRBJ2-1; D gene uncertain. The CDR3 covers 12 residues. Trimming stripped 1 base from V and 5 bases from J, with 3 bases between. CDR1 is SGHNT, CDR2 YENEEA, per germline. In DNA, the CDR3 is TGTGCCAGCAGCTTAGGAAACAATGAGCAGTTCTTC. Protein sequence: CASSLGNNEQFF.

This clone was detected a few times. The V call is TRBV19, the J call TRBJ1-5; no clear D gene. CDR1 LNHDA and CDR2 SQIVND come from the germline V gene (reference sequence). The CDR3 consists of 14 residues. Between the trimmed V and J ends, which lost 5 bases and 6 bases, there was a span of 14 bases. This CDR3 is CASSFGVGSQPQHF. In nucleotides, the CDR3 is TGTGCCAGTAGTTTCGGGGTTGGAAGTCAGCCCCAGCATTTT.